The present TCR beta chain was sequenced within a study of T cells after yellow fever vaccination. Germline CDR1 is MGHRA and CDR2 is YSYEKL. The V gene lost 3 bases and the J gene lost 0 bases, with 8 bases spanning the gap. This CDR3 is 14 amino acids long. TCRdb reanalysed the 5' RACE reads using MiXCR and keeps one entry per CDR3 protein. The sample has tens of thousands of distinct CDR3 sequences, 13% seen once; the top ten hold around 23%. Material: CD8+ T cells not binding an NS4B(214-222) dextramer, sorted from PBMCs, obtained approximately 22 days after the first yellow fever vaccination. The chain links TRBV4-1 to TRBJ1-1; D remains unclear. The TCR originated in a man in his late teens or twenties who received the YFV17D yellow fever vaccine. The DNA of the CDR3 is TGCGCCAGCAGCCAGAGGAGGATGAACACTGAAGCTTTCTTT. Translating gives CASSQRRMNTEAFF.